These 31 T cell receptor beta chains share one sample of origin, sequenced in a study of shared clonotypes between healthy human individuals. Libraries were prepared by immunoSEQ multiplex PCR; TCRdb keeps only in-frame clonotypes and omits some of them. The data hold some 2.3 million clones, with roughly 93% observed a single time. Material for sequencing was naive CD4+ T cells from PBMCs. The subset denotes: CD45RA+ positively selected. These receptor sequences come from a man aged 18 to 30 in good health. Some clones in this sample may be carry-over from other donors' samples.

This clone has just a few counts. This chain connects TRBV19 to TRBJ1-3; D uncertain. Germline values: CDR1 LNHDA, CDR2 SQIVND (reference sequence). The CDR3 contains 14 residues. V gave up 8 bases and J gave up 2 bases, with 13 bases separating them. The CDR3 DNA sequence: TGTGCCAGTCCCCCCTGGTTAGCTGGAAACACCATATATTTT. This translates into CASPPWLAGNTIYF.

The chain combines TRBV7-3 with TRBJ2-2; D call uncertain. V gave up 3 bases and J gave up 7 bases, with 6 bases separating them. The germline gives CDR1 SGHTA, CDR2 FQGTGA. CDR3 length: 12 amino acids. The CDR3 sequence: CASSFSGGELFF. CDR3 coding DNA: TGTGCCAGCAGCTTTAGTGGCGGGGAGCTGTTTTTT.

Worth noting for this clone: This same CDR3 is encoded by further DNA sequences in the sample. The genes are TRBV2 and TRBJ2-7, with D possibly matching TRBD2 (6 bases). V lost 6 bases and J lost 3, with 6 bases in between. The CDR3 runs to 11 residues. Germline CDR1 and CDR2: SNHLY and FYNNEI. CDR3 region: CASSGSYEQYF. The CDR3 bases are TGTGCCAGCAGCGGGAGCTACGAGCAGTACTTC.

The chain employs TRBV5-1 and TRBJ2-5; perhaps TRBD2 as D (5 bases). Germline V lookup: CDR1 SGHRS, CDR2 YFSETQ. This CDR3 is built from 16 residues. With 1 base removed from V and 3 bases from J, the gap between germline ends came to 16 bases. The CDR3 loop reads CASSLSSFSVKETQYF. The CDR3 DNA sequence: TGCGCCAGCAGCTTGTCCAGCTTTAGCGTAAAAGAGACCCAGTACTTC.

The chain combines TRBV7-8 with TRBJ2-2; 9 nucleotides agree with TRBD2. The CDR3 has 17 residues. V dropped 6 bases and J dropped 4; count of bases not matched to a gene: 12. The germline CDR1 and CDR2 sequences are SGHVS and FQNEAQ. CDR3: CASSPERLAETTGELFF. The CDR3 nucleotides read TGTGCCAGCAGTCCCGAAAGACTAGCGGAGACCACCGGGGAGCTGTTTTTT.

The chain couples TRBV6-1 to TRBJ1-2; D call uncertain. There are 15 residues in the CDR3. The germline V and J ends were trimmed by 1 base and 8 bases, with 17 bases remaining between them. Germline CDR1 is MNHNS and CDR2 is SASEGT. CDR3: CASSEEWVADWGYTF. In nucleotides, the CDR3 is TGTGCCAGCAGTGAAGAATGGGTCGCGGATTGGGGCTACACCTTC.

The chain links TRBV5-1 to TRBJ2-5; 7 bases line up with TRBD1. The CDR3 loop spans 14 amino acids. Trimming at V came to 1 base and at J to 5 bases, leaving 5 bases not matched to a gene. The germline V gene encodes CDR1 SGHRS and CDR2 YFSETQ. The CDR3 sequence: CASSLIEGAETQYF. The DNA of the CDR3 is TGCGCCAGCAGCTTGATCGAGGGGGCTGAGACCCAGTACTTC.

This clone was seen a single time. The genes are TRBV11-2 and TRBJ1-2; the match to TRBD1 covers 7 bases. J gave up 2 bases and V 4 bases, and 4 bases lay outside the gene matches. The CDR3 consists of 14 residues. CDR1 SGHAT and CDR2 FQNNGV come from the germline V gene. CDR3 DNA: TGTGCCAGCAGCTCAGGGGGGCTAAACTATGGCTACACCTTC. Its protein is CASSSGGLNYGYTF.

This chain joins TRBV7-7 and TRBJ2-5; D unresolved. The CDR3 runs 15 residues. Germline CDR1 reads SSHAT; CDR2 reads FNYEAQ (reference sequence). Trimming pared 4 bases from V and 0 bases from J, leaving 12 bases between. The CDR3 DNA reads as TGTGCCAGCAGCTCCTCGGCTAGAGACCAAGAGACCCAGTACTTC. The encoded protein is CASSSSARDQETQYF.

This chain links TRBV5-1 with TRBJ2-5, with 8 bases lining up with TRBD1. The CDR3 consists of 14 residues. Germline CDR1 is SGHRS and CDR2 is YFSETQ. The V and J ends lost 3 bases and 5 bases, in that order; junction bases with no gene match: 6. The CDR3: CASSSVTGGETQYF. The CDR3 DNA follows: TGCGCCAGCAGCTCAGTTACAGGGGGGGAGACCCAGTACTTC.

Here the CDR3 reads CASRPGLGPNEQFF. The CDR3 DNA follows: TGTGCCAGCCGACCGGGACTAGGACCCAATGAGCAGTTCTTC. The chain joins TRBV6-5 to TRBJ2-1; 8 nucleotides align to TRBD2. Trimming at V came to 8 bases and at J to 6 bases, leaving 9 bases not matched to a gene. Germline lookup yields CDR1 MNHEY and CDR2 SVGAGI. This CDR3 is 14 amino acids long.

The chain links TRBV7-3 to TRBJ2-3, with TRBD1 matching over 9 bases. The germline V gene has CDR1 SGHTA and CDR2 FQGTGA. The CDR3 sequence is 14 residues long. V trimming: 5 bases; J trimming: 5 bases; junction bases outside the gene matches: 5. This CDR3 reads CASSPQGQGDTQYF. For the CDR3, the DNA is TGTGCCAGCAGCCCCCAGGGACAGGGAGATACGCAGTATTTT.

This chain uses TRBV23-1 with TRBJ1-5; D is perhaps TRBD1 (6 bases). TRBV23-1 is filed as an ORF, its function uncertain. V lost 7 bases and J 3 bases, leaving 19 bases between the germline ends. The CDR3 covers 16 residues. This chain's CDR3 is CASTQGVHRANQPQHF. CDR3 DNA: TGCGCCAGCACCCAGGGAGTCCACAGGGCCAATCAGCCCCAGCATTTT.

The chain carries TRBV2 and TRBJ2-1; D may be TRBD2 (6 bases). Trimming stripped 7 bases from V and 0 bases from J, with 19 bases between. In germline, CDR1 is SNHLY, CDR2 FYNNEI. This CDR3 is 17 amino acids long. The CDR3 DNA is TGTGCCAGCAAAGGGGTTCCGGGGAGGAGCTCCTACAATGAGCAGTTCTTC. This encodes CASKGVPGRSSYNEQFF. The complete variable domain, with remaining parts taken from reference TRBV2 and TRBJ2-1, reads EPEVTQTPSHQVTQMGQEVILRCVPISNHLYFYWYRQILGQKVEFLVSFYNNEISEKSEIFDDQFSVERPDGSNFTLKIRSTKLEDSAMYFCASKGVPGRSSYNEQFFGPGTRLTVL.

The gene calls are TRBV2 and TRBJ2-7; 7 bases align to TRBD2. The V gene end was trimmed by 8 bases and the J gene end by 6 bases; junction bases not matched to a gene: 10. The CDR3 sequence is 13 residues long. Germline V gives CDR1 SNHLY, CDR2 FYNNEI. In DNA form, the CDR3 reads TGTGCCAGCGCCTTCGGCGGGAGAGTCGAGCAGTACTTC. This encodes CASAFGGRVEQYF.

The V and J genes are TRBV7-8 and TRBJ1-4; D remains unclear. Trimming pared 5 bases from V and 3 bases from J, leaving 1 base between. CDR1 and CDR2 (germline): SGHVS, FQNEAQ. CDR3 length: 11 residues. The CDR3 DNA is TGTGCCAGCAGCCCTAATGAAAAACTGTTTTTT. Its protein is CASSPNEKLFF.

On this clone: This sample also contains other DNA sequences that code for the same CDR3. The rearrangement links TRBV9 to TRBJ2-1; 7 bases match TRBD2. V lost 0 bases, J lost 1 base, and 1 base stayed unmatched. The CDR3 runs to 15 residues. Per the germline V gene, CDR1 is SGDLS and CDR2 is YYNGEE. CDR3 bases: TGTGCCAGCAGCGTAGCGGGAGGTTCCTACAATGAGCAGTTCTTC. Its translation: CASSVAGGSYNEQFF.

The chain couples TRBV7-2 to TRBJ2-1, with TRBD1 identical over 7 bases. J gave up 2 bases and V 4 bases, and 2 bases lay outside the gene matches. This CDR3 contains 14 residues. The V gene's germline CDR1 is SGHTA and CDR2 FQGNSA. The DNA for the CDR3 is TGTGCCAGCAGCTCACAGGGGACCTACAATGAGCAGTTCTTC. Residues: CASSSQGTYNEQFF.

The chain links TRBV30 to TRBJ2-1; 7 positions match TRBD2. This CDR3 comprises 16 residues. CDR1 and CDR2 from the germline V gene are GTSNPN and SVGIG (reference sequence). The V gene end was trimmed by 4 bases and the J gene end by 4 bases; junction bases not matched to a gene: 13. In DNA, the CDR3 is TGTGCCTGGAACGAACTGACTAGCCGGGGTTACAATGAGCAGTTCTTC. It codes for CAWNELTSRGYNEQFF.

V gene TRBV7-3 combines with J gene TRBJ2-2; D is ambiguous. V lost 5 bases and J lost 1, with 11 bases in between. The CDR3 is 15 residues long. From germline, CDR1 is SGHTA and CDR2 FQGTGA. The CDR3 is CASSLSQMNTGELFF. CDR3 sequence (DNA): TGTGCCAGCAGCCTGTCGCAGATGAACACCGGGGAGCTGTTTTTT.

CDR3 DNA: TGTGCCAGCAGCCCCTCCACGGGGATCGGGGAGCTGTTTTTT. It yields the protein CASSPSTGIGELFF. The gene calls are TRBV9 and TRBJ2-2; D is possibly TRBD2 (5 bases). This CDR3 has 14 residues. V was shortened by 4 bases and J by 7 bases, with 14 bases between the two germline ends. Germline V gene data show CDR1 as SGDLS and CDR2 as YYNGEE.

V and J are TRBV5-1 and TRBJ2-5, with D perhaps matching TRBD2 (5 bases). The CDR3 sequence is 17 residues long. V lost 0 bases, J lost 5 bases, and 20 bases lay in between. Per germline, CDR1 SGHRS and CDR2 YFSETQ. This CDR3 reads CASSLGGSVRGLETQYF. The CDR3 DNA sequence: TGCGCCAGCAGCTTGGGAGGGTCTGTACGGGGTTTGGAGACCCAGTACTTC.

The chain has TRBV7-2 and TRBJ2-1, with D possibly TRBD2 on 5 matching bases. V dropped 5 bases and J dropped 9 bases, with 17 bases sitting between them. The CDR3 is 14 residues long. CDR1 is SGHTA and CDR2 is FQGNSA in the germline V gene. The CDR3 DNA follows: TGTGCCAGCAGCCCAACTGGGCTAGCAGCTGAGCAGTTCTTC. Its translation: CASSPTGLAAEQFF.

The genes are TRBV27 and TRBJ2-2; tentatively, D is TRBD1 (5 bases). The germline V gene encodes CDR1 MNHEY and CDR2 SMNVEV (reference sequence). The V end was cut by 6 bases, the J end by 4 bases, with 21 bases between. The CDR3 loop spans 17 amino acids. The CDR3 DNA is TGTGCCAGCAGCCCACCGAGGCTTGGGGCAAGCACCGGGGAGCTGTTTTTT. Amino acid sequence: CASSPPRLGASTGELFF.

The V gene is TRBV4-1, the J gene TRBJ2-7; 9 bases agree with TRBD2. This CDR3 has 16 amino acids. Germline V gene data show CDR1 as MGHRA and CDR2 as YSYEKL. V shed 3 bases, J shed 3 bases, and the junction held 9 bases outside the gene matches. The CDR3, as DNA: TGCGCCAGCAGCCAGGCGAGCGGGAGGACGATCTACGAGCAGTACTTC. Translated: CASSQASGRTIYEQYF.

This sequence joins TRBV28 and TRBJ1-2; 9 nucleotides agree with TRBD1. CDR1 is MDHEN and CDR2 is SYDVKM in the germline V gene. Trimming took 5 bases from V and 2 from J; bases not matched to a gene: 3. The CDR3 sequence is 14 residues long. The CDR3 spells CASSTGQGNYGYTF. The CDR3 region has the DNA TGTGCCAGCAGTACAGGACAGGGGAACTATGGCTACACCTTC.

This sequence joins TRBV7-8 and TRBJ1-4; 9 bases are shared with TRBD1. The CDR3 spans 14 residues. CDR1 is SGHVS, CDR2 FQNEAQ, per germline. V shed 5 bases, J shed 6 bases, and the junction held 4 bases outside the gene matches. The CDR3 here is CASSERQGDEKLFF. CDR3 DNA: TGTGCCAGCAGCGAGAGACAGGGGGATGAAAAACTGTTTTTT.

The rearrangement links TRBV2 to TRBJ1-1, with D unresolved. CDR1 and CDR2 (germline): SNHLY, FYNNEI. V was shortened by 6 bases and J by 5 bases, with 4 bases between the two germline ends. CDR3 size: 10 residues. CDR3 bases: TGTGCCAGCAGGGGGACTGAAGCTTTCTTT. As protein: CASRGTEAFF.

The V and J genes are TRBV28 and TRBJ2-1; no reliable D call. V was trimmed by 5 bases and J by 8 bases, leaving 13 bases between them. Germline V lookup: CDR1 MDHEN, CDR2 SYDVKM. The length of the CDR3 is 13 residues. CDR3 sequence reads: CASSPGVEYEQFF. DNA of the CDR3: TGTGCCAGCAGTCCTGGGGTTGAGTATGAGCAGTTCTTC.

Turning to this clone: This specimen includes other DNA sequences encoding the same CDR3. The chain recombines TRBV18 with TRBJ2-5, with TRBD2 matching 8 bases. Germline V CDR1 and CDR2: KGHSH, LQKENI. The CDR3 has 15 residues. V trimming: 3 bases; J trimming: 1 base; junction bases outside the gene matches: 4. The CDR3 sequence is CASSPRGGTQETQYF. As DNA, the CDR3 is TGTGCCAGCTCACCCCGGGGGGGGACCCAAGAGACCCAGTACTTC.

The V gene is TRBV29-1, the J gene TRBJ1-3; tentatively, D is TRBD1 (6 bases). The CDR3 loop spans 13 amino acids. V lost 2 bases to trimming and J lost 7 bases, with 12 bases between them. The germline gives CDR1 SQVTM, CDR2 ANQGSEA. Written as DNA, the CDR3 is TGCAGCGTTGAATTCTCAGGGGTCAACACCATATATTTT. Translating gives CSVEFSGVNTIYF.